This TCR beta chain was recovered during a study of control samples from healthy donors and cancer patients. This CDR3 comprises 13 residues. The germline V gene encodes CDR1 LNHDA and CDR2 SQIVND (reference sequence). V lost 1 base and J lost 7, with 11 bases in between. Data came from immunoSEQ multiplex PCR; TCRdb stores just in-frame clones and leaves some out. Seen here are some 150,000 clones, around 94% observed once, and the top ten hold 12% to 15%. The sample taken for sequencing was PBMCs. The clonotype comes from a man between 60 and 70 years old with colorectal cancer. V gene TRBV19 combines with J gene TRBJ2-7, with D perhaps matching TRBD2 (5 bases). The CDR3 region is CASSIGLSGEQYF. For the CDR3, the DNA is TGTGCCAGTAGTATAGGCCTATCGGGGGAGCAGTACTTC.